These T cell receptor beta chains were read from a single sample in a study of cytomegalovirus exposure and HLA in healthy donors. Generated by immunoSEQ multiplex PCR, the TCRdb table keeps only in-frame clones and is missing some. Among some 170,000 clones listed, roughly 86% were seen once. Sequenced input: PBMCs. All receptors derive from a man aged 18-30 years in good health and CMV-seropositive. Both conserved end residues are part of each CDR3. The order of the fields is V gene, J gene, D gene, clone size, CDR3 protein, CDR3 DNA. D genes are given only for firm matches. The size field is filled for only some rows; it gives once, few, many or a size class.

TRBV30,TRBJ1-2,.,once,CAWAGNYGYTF,TGTGCCTGGGCAGGAAACTATGGCTACACCTTC
TRBV9,TRBJ1-5,.,.,CASSLAGGPGQPQHF,TGTGCCAGCAGCCTCGCGGGGGGTCCGGGTCAGCCCCAGCATTTT
TRBV28,TRBJ2-2,TRBD1,.,CASRGQHYGELFF,TGTGCCAGCAGGGGACAGCACTACGGGGAGCTGTTTTTT
TRBV7-8,TRBJ2-1,TRBD2,.,CASSLAWWRELSREQFF,TGTGCCAGCAGCTTAGCTTGGTGGCGGGAGCTATCGCGTGAGCAGTTCTTC
TRBV9,TRBJ2-2,TRBD2,.,CASSPPAGGPTGELFF,TGTGCCAGCAGCCCCCCTGCGGGAGGGCCCACCGGGGAGCTGTTTTTT
TRBV27,TRBJ1-2,TRBD1,.,CASSPGMGQEISNYGYTF,TGTGCCAGCAGCCCCGGGATGGGACAGGAGATATCTAACTATGGCTACACCTTC
TRBV6-6,TRBJ1-5,.,.,CASSYYSGNQPQHF,TGTGCCAGCAGTTACTACTCGGGCAATCAGCCCCAGCATTTT
TRBV5-5,TRBJ2-7,.,.,CASHTQGGSYEQYF,TGTGCCAGCCACACGCAAGGAGGTTCCTACGAGCAGTACTTC
TRBV5-8,TRBJ1-3,.,.,CASSQAGEVRNTIYF,TGTGCCAGCAGCCAAGCGGGGGAGGTTAGAAACACCATATATTTT
TRBV18,TRBJ1-3,.,.,CASSPWGLTKNTIYF,TGTGCCAGCTCACCCTGGGGACTGACAAAAAACACCATATATTTT
TRBV2,TRBJ2-7,TRBD1,once,CASTRGQGGTYEQYF,TGTGCCAGCACCCGTGGACAGGGCGGCACCTACGAGCAGTACTTC
TRBV18,TRBJ1-2,.,once,CASSPSSAAGYTF,TGTGCCAGCTCACCAAGCAGCGCGGCGGGCTACACCTTC
TRBV7-6,TRBJ2-7,.,.,CASNSGTSAEQYF,TGTGCCAGCAACTCCGGGACATCCGCCGAGCAGTACTTC
TRBV2,TRBJ2-1,.,.,CASTEEKRNEQFF,TGTGCCAGCACGGAGGAAAAGCGGAATGAGCAGTTCTTC
TRBV29-1,TRBJ2-1,TRBD2,.,CSVESVGLATNEQFF,TGCAGCGTTGAAAGTGTAGGACTAGCGACTAATGAGCAGTTCTTC
TRBV15,TRBJ2-3,TRBD1,.,CATSVGTGDLTDTQYF,TGTGCCACCAGCGTGGGGACAGGGGACCTTACAGATACGCAGTATTTT
TRBV6-4,TRBJ2-3,TRBD2,.,CASSDGTSGAPDTQYF,TGTGCCAGCAGTGACGGGACTAGCGGGGCCCCAGATACGCAGTATTTT
TRBV13,TRBJ2-3,TRBD2,.,CASSLRASGGYTDTQYF,TGTGCCAGCAGCCTCCGGGCTAGCGGGGGATACACAGATACGCAGTATTTT
TRBV19,TRBJ1-2,.,once,CASSIAGRFDYGYTF,TGTGCCAGTAGTATCGCAGGGAGGTTTGACTATGGCTACACCTTC
TRBV4-3,TRBJ2-1,TRBD1,.,CASSQDRGTGGNEQFF,TGCGCCAGCAGCCAAGATAGAGGGACAGGGGGCAATGAGCAGTTCTTC
TRBV6-5,TRBJ2-7,.,.,CASSRGSGDEQYF,TGTGCCAGCAGCCGGGGATCGGGGGACGAGCAGTACTTC
TRBV9,TRBJ1-1,TRBD1,once,CASSGQGTEAFF,TGTGCCAGCAGCGGACAGGGCACTGAAGCTTTCTTT
TRBV7-9,TRBJ2-7,TRBD1,.,CASSLGGTARPNYEQYF,TGTGCCAGCAGCTTAGGGGGGACAGCCAGACCCAACTACGAGCAGTACTTC
TRBV5-4,TRBJ2-2,TRBD2,.,CASSLAQRGNTGELFF,TGTGCCAGCAGCTTGGCCCAGCGGGGGAACACCGGGGAGCTGTTTTTT
TRBV11-2,TRBJ1-2,.,.,CASSQTRSDPYGYTF,TGTGCCAGCAGCCAGACTCGATCAGACCCTTATGGCTACACCTTC
TRBV6-6,TRBJ2-5,TRBD2,.,CASSSGTSGQETQYF,TGTGCCAGCAGCTCCGGGACTAGCGGACAAGAGACCCAGTACTTC
TRBV4-3,TRBJ2-1,.,.,CASSQAGSAKQFF,TGCGCCAGCAGCCAGGCAGGATCGGCCAAGCAGTTCTTC
TRBV25-1,TRBJ2-2,TRBD2,.,CASSELAGENTGELFF,TGTGCCAGCAGTGAGCTAGCGGGGGAAAACACCGGGGAGCTGTTTTTT
TRBV14,TRBJ2-7,TRBD1,.,CASRAGTGGLEQYF,TGTGCCAGCAGGGCCGGGACAGGGGGCCTGGAGCAGTACTTC
TRBV7-3,TRBJ2-1,TRBD1,.,CASSGQGAAYNEQFF,TGTGCCAGCAGCGGACAGGGGGCCGCCTACAATGAGCAGTTCTTC
TRBV27,TRBJ2-7,.,.,CASSFEGSSYEQYF,TGTGCCAGCAGTTTCGAGGGTAGCTCCTACGAGCAGTACTTC
TRBV29-1,TRBJ1-1,.,.,CSVAGGSLNTEAFF,TGCAGCGTTGCTGGGGGGAGTCTGAACACTGAAGCTTTCTTT
TRBV7-9,TRBJ1-1,.,.,CASRGGEWNTEAFF,TGTGCCAGCAGGGGAGGGGAGTGGAACACTGAAGCTTTCTTT
TRBV9,TRBJ1-3,.,.,CASSVDGRGRGNTIYF,TGTGCCAGCAGCGTAGATGGAAGGGGAAGAGGAAACACCATATATTTT
TRBV5-6,TRBJ2-7,.,.,CASSLSIYEQYF,TGTGCCAGCAGCCTAAGTATTTACGAGCAGTACTTC
TRBV7-3,TRBJ2-3,.,.,CASSKTVGSTDTQYF,TGTGCCAGCAGCAAGACAGTGGGTAGCACAGATACGCAGTATTTT
TRBV4-3,TRBJ2-2,.,.,CASSQEIGQWTGELFF,TGCGCCAGCAGCCAAGAGATTGGACAGTGGACCGGGGAGCTGTTTTTT
TRBV4-3,TRBJ2-1,TRBD1,.,CASSLSRYGTGVGEQFF,TGCGCCAGCAGCCTATCAAGATATGGGACAGGGGTCGGTGAGCAGTTCTTC
TRBV9,TRBJ1-1,.,.,CASSARVGANSGEAFF,TGTGCCAGCAGCGCCAGAGTGGGGGCGAATTCCGGTGAAGCTTTCTTT
TRBV27,TRBJ2-1,.,.,CASSVGRERHEQFF,TGTGCCAGCAGTGTGGGACGGGAGAGGCATGAGCAGTTCTTC
TRBV15,TRBJ2-5,TRBD2,few,CATSRDPSGQETQYF,TGTGCCACCAGCAGAGATCCTAGCGGGCAAGAGACCCAGTACTTC
TRBV28,TRBJ2-2,.,.,CASSHPHLAGELFF,TGTGCCAGCAGTCATCCCCATTTAGCAGGGGAGCTGTTTTTT
TRBV9,TRBJ1-1,TRBD1,.,CASADRANTEAFF,TGTGCCAGCGCCGACAGGGCGAACACTGAAGCTTTCTTT
TRBV2,TRBJ2-5,TRBD2,.,CAIQAGRETQYF,TGTGCCATCCAAGCGGGGCGGGAGACCCAGTACTTC
TRBV2,TRBJ2-5,.,.,CASSGEYQETQYF,TGTGCCAGCAGTGGGGAGTACCAAGAGACCCAGTACTTC
TRBV9,TRBJ1-1,.,.,CASSAADSVTEAFF,TGTGCCAGCAGCGCCGCTGATTCGGTGACTGAAGCTTTCTTT
TRBV5-1,TRBJ2-7,.,.,CASSLVSEDEQYF,TGCGCCAGCAGCTTGGTTTCGGAGGACGAGCAGTACTTC
TRBV7-9,TRBJ2-3,TRBD2,.,CASSPGTSGGSTDTQYF,TGTGCCAGCAGCCCTGGGACTAGCGGGGGTAGCACAGATACGCAGTATTTT
TRBV5-1,TRBJ1-2,.,.,CASSLADGGFNYGYTF,TGCGCCAGCAGCTTGGCCGACGGCGGGTTTAACTATGGCTACACCTTC
TRBV5-6,TRBJ1-1,.,.,CASSLWEGGNTEAFF,TGTGCCAGCAGCTTGTGGGAGGGAGGTAACACTGAAGCTTTCTTT
TRBV5-6,TRBJ2-3,.,.,CASSTGGATDTQYF,TGTGCCAGCAGCACTGGGGGGGCTACAGATACGCAGTATTTT
TRBV2,TRBJ1-1,.,.,CASREDGTAREAFF,TGTGCCAGCAGGGAAGATGGGACTGCCAGAGAAGCTTTCTTT
TRBV7-2,TRBJ1-4,TRBD1,once,CASSSDRGGEKLFF,TGTGCCAGCAGCTCGGACAGGGGTGGTGAAAAACTGTTTTTT